The source of this T cell receptor beta chain is a study of blood T cell repertoires in COVID-19. Study processing details: For nucleated cells, counts were estimated from reference gene primer amplification. Sequencing used immunoSEQ multiplex PCR; TCRdb keeps in-frame clones, though not all of them. D and trimming were read from the DNA, whereas the V and J calls and clone size are those reported in that table. The sample includes 250,000 to 300,000 clones, about nine tenths of them seen just once. The CDR3 extends over 15 amino acids. Deletions cut 0 bases from V and 0 bases from J, with 8 bases between. Germline-derived CDR1 and CDR2 are SGHDT and YYEEEE.

The sequence came from a human donor in a cohort exposed to, infected with or recovered from COVID-19 (not recorded which). The donor label of this sample is uncertain. Specimen: PBMCs or T cells enriched from blood (not recorded which). This chain uses TRBV5-6 with TRBJ2-3; D not resolved. CDR3 in DNA: TGTGCCAGCAGCTTGGGACTCTCTAGCACAGATACGCAGTATTTT. Translating gives CASSLGLSSTDTQYF.